This is a list of T cell receptor beta chains from one sample in a study of blood T cell repertoires in COVID-19. TCRdb keeps only in-frame clones here, not all; method: immunoSEQ multiplex PCR. The sample has 50,000 or so clones, around nine tenths seen once. Sequenced sample: peripheral blood. Source of these receptors: a woman aged 80 or older with acute or convalescent COVID-19. Both conserved end residues are part of each CDR3. A D gene is named only where the DNA matches it firmly. Some rows mark clone size as missing; the rest say once, few, many or name a class of expanded clone.

clone_size j_call d_call v_call cdr3_nt cdr3_aa
. TRBJ2-7 . TRBV7-2 TGTGCCAGCAGCTTATCTCAGAAACCCTACGAGCAGTACTTC CASSLSQKPYEQYF
. TRBJ2-6 . TRBV5-1 TGCGCCAGCAGCTTCTACCAGGCATCATTCTCTGGGGCCAACGTCCTGACTTTC CASSFYQASFSGANVLTF
. TRBJ2-6 TRBD2 TRBV4-2 TGTGCCAGCTCCCGACTAGCGGGAATCGGGGCCAACGTCCTGACTTTC CASSRLAGIGANVLTF
. TRBJ2-1 . TRBV6-6 TGTGCCAGCAGTTACTCGATGCAGGGCTCCTACAATGAGCAGTTCTTC CASSYSMQGSYNEQFF
. TRBJ1-1 . TRBV5-1 TGCGCCAGCAGTAACCAGGTGAACACTGAAGCTTTCTTT CASSNQVNTEAFF
. TRBJ1-2 TRBD1 TRBV5-8 TGTGCCAGCAGCAAACCGACAGGGATCGATGGCTACACCTTC CASSKPTGIDGYTF
. TRBJ1-2 . TRBV28 TGTGCCAGCAGTTTACGGCCACAGGGAAATGGCTACACCTTC CASSLRPQGNGYTF
. TRBJ2-7 TRBD2 TRBV19 TGTGCCAGTAGTATAGTGACTAGCGGGAGGTACGAGCAGTACTTC CASSIVTSGRYEQYF
. TRBJ2-3 . TRBV6-2/TRBV6-3 TGTGCCAGCAGTTACGACGGGACTTTAGATACGCAGTATTTT CASSYDGTLDTQYF
. TRBJ1-2 TRBD1 TRBV27 TGTGCCAGCAGTCGGACAGGGGGCGTGTATGGCTACACCTTC CASSRTGGVYGYTF
. TRBJ1-2 . TRBV19 TGTGCCGGCTCGGACACCAGCTATGGCTACACCTTC CAGSDTSYGYTF
. TRBJ1-1 TRBD1 TRBV3-1/TRBV3-2 TGTGCCAGCAGGCAGACCACAGGGGGCTTAACTGAAGCTTTCTTT CASRQTTGGLTEAFF
. TRBJ2-3 . TRBV15 TGTGCCACCAGCAGCAACAGTATCGCAGATACGCAGTATTTT CATSSNSIADTQYF
. TRBJ2-7 TRBD2 TRBV7-8 TGTGCCAGCAACCCCTTAAGGCTAGCGGGAGATTGGGACTCCTACGAGCAGTACTTC CASNPLRLAGDWDSYEQYF
. TRBJ1-4 . TRBV6-5 TGTGCCAGCATGGTGGGCTTAAGGACTAATGAAAAACTGTTTTTT CASMVGLRTNEKLFF
. TRBJ1-2 . TRBV9 TGTGCCAGCAGCCCAGGGCAGTACCGCTATGGCTACACCTTC CASSPGQYRYGYTF
. TRBJ2-6 TRBD1 TRBV6-1 TGTGCCAGCAGTGGGGGCAGGGGGCTGTCTGGGGCCAACGTCCTGACTTTC CASSGGRGLSGANVLTF
. TRBJ1-5 TRBD1 TRBV7-2 TGTGCCAGCAGCCCAACGGGGACAGGGTTAGGCAATCAGCCCCAGCATTTT CASSPTGTGLGNQPQHF
. TRBJ1-1 . TRBV24-1 TGTGCCACCCAGGGGAACACTGAAGCTTTCTTT CATQGNTEAFF
. TRBJ2-3 TRBD2 TRBV5-8 TGTGCCAGCAGCTTAGGACTAGCGGAGAGCCCGCCCCGGTATTTT CASSLGLAESPPRYF
. TRBJ1-2 TRBD1 TRBV19 TGTGCCAGTAATACTATAGACAGGGCCAATGGCTACACCTTC CASNTIDRANGYTF
. TRBJ1-2 . TRBV7-9 TGTGCCAGCAGCTTAACTGATTACTATGGCTACACCTTC CASSLTDYYGYTF
. TRBJ1-1 . TRBV5-1 TGCGCCAGCATTCCTACAGGGCTCACTGAAGCTTTCTTT CASIPTGLTEAFF
once TRBJ1-5 . TRBV5-1 TGCGCCAGCAGCTTGGGCCAGTCTAGCAATCAGCCCCAGCATTTT CASSLGQSSNQPQHF
. TRBJ1-6 . TRBV9 TGTGCCAGCAGCGTAGAGAGAAGAACAGGAGATTCACCCCTCCACTTT CASSVERRTGDSPLHF
. TRBJ2-7 TRBD2 TRBV2 TGTGCCAGCAGTTTCATAGCGGGAGAGGTGTACGAGCAGTACTTC CASSFIAGEVYEQYF
. TRBJ1-6 TRBD1 TRBV19 TGTGCCAGTAGTCCACAGGACAGGGCCTCGAATTCACCCCTCCACTTT CASSPQDRASNSPLHF
. TRBJ1-1 TRBD1 TRBV6-6 TGTGCCAGCAGTCAACGGACAGGGGAAACTGAAGCTTTCTTT CASSQRTGETEAFF
. TRBJ2-1 TRBD2 TRBV5-1 TGCGCCCCCCTAGGGCGGACTAGCGGGACCCACCAGTTCTTC CAPLGRTSGTHQFF
. TRBJ2-7 TRBD2 TRBV5-4 TGTGCCAGCAGCCTATACGGGGGGAGCGAGTACGAGCAGTACTTC CASSLYGGSEYEQYF
. TRBJ1-2 . TRBV9 TGTGCCAGCAGCTCTCAATCTCAGGGTACCGGCTACACCTTC CASSSQSQGTGYTF
. TRBJ1-1 . TRBV7-8 TGTGCCAGCAGGATGGACATGAACACTGAAGCTTTCTTT CASRMDMNTEAFF
. TRBJ2-1 TRBD2 TRBV27 TGTGCCAGCAGGGCTAGCGGGAGACTCGATGAGCAGTTCTTC CASRASGRLDEQFF